Described below is a single T cell receptor beta chain sequence and its context. The antigen it recognizes is unknown. The sample holds no much larger clone one base away, and base qualities are not on file. This specimen belongs to a study of cytomegalovirus exposure and HLA in healthy donors (dated by TCRdb to between 2016 and 2019). With respect to the entire study: In an earlier analysis of under 600 of the donors, 250 to 350 Gb of sequence data and some 100 million unique TCR beta sequences from about 179 million T cells were reported. Approximately 300 gigabases of sequencing data and 70 million to 100 million unique TCR sequences made up an early release that covered some 640 HLA-typed donors. Of the 300 to 500 genotyped donors, less than 85% were placed in the genetic ancestry cluster associated with self-reported Caucasian donors. The study aimed to test whether cataloging public T cell receptors could reveal signatures of past pathogen exposure. The study used immunosequencing to profile the T cell repertoires of approximately 650 subjects and linked those repertoires to cytomegalovirus serostatus. Besides the first cohort of around 670 subjects, a separate validation cohort made up of 90 to 150 different subjects was used. High-throughput TCR immunosequencing, statistical association of individual TCRs with disease status, and machine learning were combined to predict cytomegalovirus infection status. To study patterns of TCR occurrence, a later analysis re-analyzed previously published TCR beta repertoires from 550 to 800 donors and added high-resolution HLA genotyping. Rather than using new phenotypic data, the later analysis identified candidate immune exposures from TCR beta sequences and from how often those sequences occurred across donors. In an earlier analysis of around 540 of the donors, high-throughput TCR beta sequencing was used to judge whether each TCR beta V gene segment behaved as functional or pseudogenic. Donor age, sex, ethnicity and CMV serostatus were compiled together with the repertoire data. In a later genetic analysis, genome-wide SNP genotypes for about three fifths of the 666 donors were used, and that subset was treated as a discovery cohort. Every repertoire in the discovery cohort had been generated on one and the same sequencing platform. Both class I and class II loci were covered by HLA typing, at four-digit resolution. The number of typed donors differed by locus: about 620-630 for A, B, C, DRB1 and DQB1; some 500 for DQA1; around 610 for DPA1; and 450 to 480 for DPB1. Four to six DR-DQ haplotypes were handled as single units for association and clustering, since linkage in the cohort was strong. Across around 400 genotyped donors of the cohort, an average of approximately 240,000 unique TCR beta nucleotide sequences per donor were sequenced, and about a sixth of those sequences were non-productive.

In total, 600 or so healthy bone marrow donors made up the cohort. At the time of sampling, all cohort members were nominally healthy, though unrecorded immune exposures were likely present. The donor was CMV seropositive and was included in the group of some 290 seropositive cohort members. Every donor gave a peripheral blood sample, and the peripheral blood mononuclear cells from that sample were used for TCR beta sequencing. The Qiagen DNeasy Blood Extraction Kit was used to extract genomic DNA from the blood cell samples. V ends up 6 bases short and J 10 bases short, with an unmatched junction base count of 12. The CDR1 and CDR2 encoded by the germline V gene are SGHAT and FQNNGV. Inclusive of the bounding cysteine and phenylalanine, the CDR3 is 16 residues long. Left in the record is the CDR3 DNA by itself, 48 bases read in frame from the first base. Broader findings and caveats from the paper: Presence/absence analyses assumed roughly uniform sequencing depth across donors, an assumption that may not hold. Broadly in line with IMGT annotations, most TCR beta V segments showed up in productive rearrangements about 87% or about 30% of the time in an earlier analysis of about 500 of the donors. A total of about 150 TCR beta chains were listed by the study as associated with cytomegalovirus. Correlated functional status among segregating V segments might reflect linkage disequilibrium, but an unknown experimental factor could not be ruled out. Specific HLA alleles were associated with 18,000 or so TCR beta sequences at a false discovery rate of 0.05 in a later analysis. The 87-base-pair reads could not distinguish some IMGT-functional V segments, including TRBV6-2 and TRBV6-3, so those segments were excluded. In this cohort, only TCR beta chains were sequenced, and detectable features were limited by the absence of alpha or paired-chain data. Most CMV-associated TCR beta chains appeared to be HLA-restricted in a later analysis, and the HLA associations seemed to be driven largely by CMV exposure. A cluster of highly shared sequence variants was judged likely to represent a technical artifact of the sequencing pipeline. In a later analysis, the rate of TCR association differed among HLA loci, with DRB1 alleles having the most associated TCRs and HLA-C alleles having the fewest. Compared with equally common non-associated chains, HLA-associated TCR beta chains in a later analysis were more clonally expanded and had lower generation probabilities. When HLA alleles, especially DR and DQ, strongly co-occurred, TCR associations were difficult to assign to individual alleles. The earlier analysis of some 540 of the donors excluded 15 to 20 rarely observed V segments, including chromosome 9 orphons, because counts were too low. A further reported finding was that TCR beta sequences accurately predicted the HLA-A and HLA-B alleles for most subjects in the first cohort. A few of the identified cytomegalovirus-associated TCR beta chains were confirmed in vitro to be specific for cytomegalovirus antigens. Because some donors lacked HLA typing at each locus, the association tests relied only on the typed subset. Cytomegalovirus status was reported to be diagnosed by the classifier with high specificity and sensitivity in both the original and validation cohorts. In a later genetic analysis, fewer N-insertions in productive TCRs were reported among donors in an Asian-associated ancestry cluster than the roughly 640-donor mean. Several of the top co-occurrence clusters appeared to be linked to parvovirus B19, influenza, CMV and Epstein-Barr virus, according to a later analysis. A later genetic analysis associated a missense DCLRE1C variant with V-gene and J-gene trimming of TCR beta chains, and an independent cohort replicated the association. While some public TCRs were present in many individuals, most TCR sequences turned up only very rarely across donors. The authors suggested that the approach could potentially be generalized to other disease states and immunological phenotypes. The only immune exposure information available for the cohort was CMV serostatus.

Receptors were amplified or captured by the immunoSEQ multiplex PCR assay. For the multiplex PCR, a mixture combining 60 forward primers for TCR Vbeta segments and 13 reverse primers for TCR Jbeta segments was used. The CDR3 region of rearranged TCR beta genes was amplified from genomic DNA with a multiplex PCR assay. The amplified TCR beta libraries were sequenced on the Illumina HiSeq System as 87-base-pair reads. The original methods were these. Across the 670 or so repertoires, a later analysis counted some 80 million unique TCR beta chains, approximately 12 million of which were shared by at least two donors. A nearest-neighbor algorithm error-corrected the raw reads and collapsed the reads into unique sequences, merging closely related sequences to remove PCR and sequencing errors. CDR3 sequences were aligned to IMGT reference sequences to assign V, D and J gene segments. For a sequence to be retained, a match of at least six nucleotides was required to both a V gene segment and a J gene segment. A rearrangement counted as productive if the CDR3 had no stop codons and remained in frame with V and J, and every other rearrangement counted as non-productive. Following IMGT convention, CDR3 was defined as the stretch from the second conserved V-encoded cysteine up to the conserved J-encoded phenylalanine. The earlier analysis of around 640 of the donors excluded sequences that lacked an unambiguous match to a single V gene segment. In an earlier analysis of approximately 500 of the donors, a V segment was called functional when productive rearrangements were above 56.7%, and segregating when the standard deviation between donors exceeded 5%. To diagnose cytomegalovirus status from the catalog of TCR beta chain sequences, a statistical classification framework was built. V and J gene assignment, in a later analysis, came from comparing TCR nucleotide sequences with IMGT/GENE-DB human TR gene sequences. In a later analysis, CDR3 sequences and most-parsimonious VDJ recombination scenarios were assigned using the TCRdist pipeline. A later analysis defined each TCR beta chain by its CDR3 amino acid sequence plus V-gene family, and excluded reads lacking a unique V-gene family. To address suspected cross-contamination and a sequencing artifact, a later analysis removed a few hundred highly shared, low-generation-probability nucleotide sequences. In a later analysis, a clonal expansion index was calculated for each public chain from normalized within-repertoire ranks of inferred template counts. In a later analysis, generation probabilities were computed with a VDJ recombination model fitted to out-of-frame rearrangements, and the resulting probabilities were checked against IGoR. Hypergeometric tests were used in a later analysis to score TCR-TCR, TCR-HLA and TCR-CMV co-occurrence, with a repertoire-size bias correction applied to the TCR pairs. In a later analysis, false discovery rates were estimated by permuting HLA or CMV assignments 20 times. In a later analysis, co-occurring TCRs were grouped with DBSCAN, and TCRdist sequence similarity was added when clustering was performed within HLA-allele-positive subsets. Repertoires with fewer than 30,000 or more than 120,000 public chains were left out of co-occurrence clustering, as were five repertoires with anomalous nucleotide sharing. This immuneACCESS table, as held by TCRdb, lists in-frame sequences with V and J called but not all clones. Of the missing ones, under half trace to an unresolved V gene in checked studies; the others have no known cause. The V and J calls and the clone size are those of that table, but D and trimming were determined from the DNA. Present in this sample are about 150,000 clones, roughly 80% of which were seen just once. Jointly, the top ten make up around 13% of the sample.

The chain is encoded by TRBV11-2 joined to TRBJ2-1; TRBD2 fits 13 bases in the junction. Sequencing was done on a sample of PBMCs. This sequence originates from a man under 40 in good health and CMV-seropositive. The CDR3: CASRRTSGRASGEQFF. The sequenced DNA is TGTGCCAGCAGGAGAACTAGCGGGAGGGCCTCCGGGGAGCAGTTCTTC.